This T cell receptor beta chain was sequenced for a study of tumor-infiltrating lymphocytes in localized non-small cell lung cancer. The CDR3 is made up of 13 amino acids. Germline CDR1 reads SGHAT; CDR2 reads FQNNGV. V shed 1 base and J shed 5 bases, with 8 bases lying between them. Profiling relied on immunoSEQ multiplex PCR, and the TCRdb table lists in-frame clones only, not all of them. The sample holds thousands of clones, 74% seen once. The receptor's source is a human donor with non-small cell lung cancer. Sequencing was performed on lung tumor tissue. The V gene is TRBV11-2, the J gene TRBJ2-5; D not resolved. The CDR3 here is CASSLVSLETQYF. The CDR3 region has the DNA TGTGCCAGCAGCTTAGTGAGCCTGGAGACCCAGTACTTC.